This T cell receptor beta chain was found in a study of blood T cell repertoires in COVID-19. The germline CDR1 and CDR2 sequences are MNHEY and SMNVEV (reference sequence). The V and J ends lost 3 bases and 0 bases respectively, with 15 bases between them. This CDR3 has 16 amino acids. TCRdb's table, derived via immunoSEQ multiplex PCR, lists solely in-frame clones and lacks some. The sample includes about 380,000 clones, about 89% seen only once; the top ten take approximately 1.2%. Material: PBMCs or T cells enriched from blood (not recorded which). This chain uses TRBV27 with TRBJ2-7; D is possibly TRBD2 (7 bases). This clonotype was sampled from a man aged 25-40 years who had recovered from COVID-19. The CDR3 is CASSLRGGASSYEQYF. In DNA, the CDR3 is TGTGCCAGCAGTTTGCGTGGGGGGGCGAGCTCCTACGAGCAGTACTTC.